These 15 T cell receptor beta chains share one sample of origin, sequenced in a study of beta chain features in type 1 diabetes. The study reverse transcribed the entire isolated RNA, so it sequenced expressed TCRB transcripts. Profiled with immunoSEQ multiplex PCR; TCRdb holds only in-frame clones, not every one. The repertoire holds almost 350,000 clones, with around 8% as singletons. Specimen: central memory CD4+ T cells from blood. Receptors were obtained from a woman aged 18-29 years in good health.

The gene calls are TRBV20-1 and TRBJ2-5; D unclear. This CDR3 spans 11 amino acids. V dropped 4 bases and J dropped 8 bases, with 11 bases sitting between them. From germline, CDR1 is DFQATT and CDR2 SNEGSKA (reference sequence). CDR3 DNA sequence: TGCAGTGCTAACCAATGGGTTACCCAGTACTTC. Its translation: CSANQWVTQYF.

The chain carries TRBV5-1 and TRBJ2-1; D uncertain. The CDR3 consists of 15 residues. Per germline, CDR1 SGHRS and CDR2 YFSETQ. V was cut by 5 bases and J by 0 bases, with 12 bases left in between. DNA for the CDR3: TGCGCCAGCAGTTTTGGACGTCTCTCCTACAATGAGCAGTTCTTC. Its translation: CASSFGRLSYNEQFF.

This sequence joins TRBV4-2 and TRBJ2-1; TRBD2 aligns across 7 bases. The V gene end was trimmed by 0 bases and the J gene end by 6 bases; junction bases not matched to a gene: 11. Germline lookup yields CDR1 LGHNA and CDR2 YNFKEQ. The CDR3 runs 17 residues. This chain's CDR3 is CASSQDLFTSVFNEQFF. CDR3 nucleotide sequence: TGTGCCAGCAGCCAAGATCTTTTTACTAGCGTTTTCAATGAGCAGTTCTTC.

This clone has just a few counts. This chain uses TRBV7-8 with TRBJ2-7; D is ambiguous. V was pared by 2 bases and J by 6 bases, with 20 bases between. The germline gives CDR1 SGHVS, CDR2 FQNEAQ. The CDR3 runs 16 residues. The DNA of the CDR3 is TGTGCCAGCAGCTTAAGTTTAGATTCGGCAGGACGCGAGCAGTACTTC. Translation gives CASSLSLDSAGREQYF.

The table lists this clone with a few counts. The chain recombines TRBV11-3 with TRBJ2-6; D gene uncertain. CDR1 is SGHNT, CDR2 YENEEA, per germline. This CDR3 is 14 amino acids long. V shed 5 bases and J shed 2 bases, with 7 bases lying between them. The CDR3 protein is CASSLGAGANVLTF. CDR3 DNA sequence: TGTGCCAGCAGCCTTGGGGCTGGGGCCAACGTCCTGACTTTC.

The chain joins TRBV28 to TRBJ2-1, with 7 bases identical to TRBD2. The CDR3 contains 14 residues. Germline V lookup: CDR1 MDHEN, CDR2 SYDVKM. The J segment lost 9 bases and the V segment lost 4 bases, leaving 9 bases of the junction unmatched. The CDR3 DNA reads TGTGCCAGCAGTTCCGGAGGGAGGGCGCGTGAGCAGTTCTTC. It translates to CASSSGGRAREQFF. Complete variable domain (other parts from reference TRBV28 and TRBJ2-1): DVKVTQSSRYLVKRTGEKVFLECVQDMDHENMFWYRQDPGLGLRLIYFSYDVKMKEKGDIPEGYSVSREKKERFSLILESASTNQTSMYLCASSSGGRAREQFFGPGTRLTVL.

In its sample, this clone was seen a few times. This sequence joins TRBV2 and TRBJ2-2; D possibly uses TRBD1 or TRBD2 (5 bases each). Germline V CDR1 and CDR2: SNHLY, FYNNEI. The ends were cut back, 6 bases at V and 4 bases at J, with 15 bases in the middle. CDR3 length equals 15 residues. CDR3 coding DNA: TGTGCCAGCAGAAACGGGGACGGAAGCACCGGGGAGCTGTTTTTT. Translating gives CASRNGDGSTGELFF. Full variable domain (outside the CDR3, taken from reference TRBV2 and TRBJ2-2): EPEVTQTPSHQVTQMGQEVILRCVPISNHLYFYWYRQILGQKVEFLVSFYNNEISEKSEIFDDQFSVERPDGSNFTLKIRSTKLEDSAMYFCASRNGDGSTGELFFGEGSRLTVL.

The chain couples TRBV2 to TRBJ1-4; D might be TRBD1 (6 bases). This CDR3 spans 14 amino acids. Trimming took off 10 bases at V and 3 bases at J, with 15 bases between the two ends. Germline V lookup: CDR1 SNHLY, CDR2 FYNNEI. In DNA form, the CDR3 reads TGTGCCACAAAATCAGGGGATTCTAATGAAAAACTGTTTTTT. It yields the protein CATKSGDSNEKLFF. Full variable domain (outside the CDR3, taken from reference TRBV2 and TRBJ1-4): EPEVTQTPSHQVTQMGQEVILRCVPISNHLYFYWYRQILGQKVEFLVSFYNNEISEKSEIFDDQFSVERPDGSNFTLKIRSTKLEDSAMYFCATKSGDSNEKLFFGSGTQLSVL.

This clone has only a few counts. The rearrangement joins TRBV18 to TRBJ2-3; D could derive from TRBD1 or TRBD2 (5 bases each). CDR3 size: 14 residues. Trimming removed 2 bases from V and 4 bases from J, with 10 bases in between. Germline V gene sequence: CDR1 KGHSH, CDR2 LQKENI. The CDR3 is CASSPAGRADTQYF. CDR3 in DNA: TGTGCCAGCTCACCAGCAGGGCGGGCAGATACGCAGTATTTT.

This clone has a count of ten or more. V and J are TRBV5-1 and TRBJ2-2; D is possibly TRBD1 (6 bases). Trimming left V 2 bases short and J 8 bases short, with 19 bases between. This CDR3 has 16 residues. CDR1 is SGHRS, CDR2 YFSETQ, per germline. CDR3 loop: CASSLQGPSLGGELFF. CDR3 bases: TGCGCCAGCAGCTTACAGGGACCCTCCTTGGGAGGGGAGCTGTTTTTT.

Many counts were recorded for this clone. The CDR3, as DNA: TGTGCCAGCAGCTGGGGACGGGTTGCAACTAATGAAAAACTGTTTTTT. As protein: CASSWGRVATNEKLFF. The chain has TRBV7-2 and TRBJ1-4, with D perhaps matching TRBD1 (5 bases). The V gene's germline CDR1 is SGHTA and CDR2 FQGNSA. With 4 bases removed from V and 0 bases from J, the gap between germline ends came to 12 bases. The CDR3 loop spans 16 amino acids.

J is TRBJ1-4 and V is TRBV2; D not resolved. Per the germline V gene, CDR1 is SNHLY and CDR2 is FYNNEI. This CDR3 comprises 15 residues. V dropped 7 bases and J dropped 0 bases, with 12 bases sitting between them. This chain's CDR3 is CASIEEMATNEKLFF. CDR3 coding DNA: TGTGCCAGCATCGAGGAAATGGCAACTAATGAAAAACTGTTTTTT. Full variable domain (rest looked up from reference TRBV2 and TRBJ1-4): EPEVTQTPSHQVTQMGQEVILRCVPISNHLYFYWYRQILGQKVEFLVSFYNNEISEKSEIFDDQFSVERPDGSNFTLKIRSTKLEDSAMYFCASIEEMATNEKLFFGSGTQLSVL.

This clone was found a few times. V gene TRBV7-6 combines with J gene TRBJ2-3, with D tentatively TRBD1 (6 bases). Trimming cost V 5 bases and J 6 bases, with 24 bases left between them. This CDR3 has 17 amino acids. CDR1 SGHVS and CDR2 FNYEAQ come from the germline V gene. Here the CDR3 DNA reads TGTGCCAGCAGCAACCCTCCGGGAAGGGGGATGGTTGATACGCAGTATTTT. Translating it yields CASSNPPGRGMVDTQYF. Combining the CDR3 with reference TRBV7-6 and TRBJ2-3 gives the whole variable domain GAGVSQSPRYKVTKRGQDVALRCDPISGHVSLYWYRQALGQGPEFLTYFNYEAQQDKSGLPNDRFSAERPEGSISTLTIQRTEQRDSAMYRCASSNPPGRGMVDTQYFGPGTRLTVL.

This chain uses TRBV25-1 with TRBJ1-1, with no clear D. Germline-derived CDR1 and CDR2 are MGHDK and SYGVNS. CDR3 length: 15 residues. V lost 2 bases and J lost 3, with 13 bases in between. The CDR3 region has the DNA TGTGCCAGCAGTGAAGGGCCCCGTATTGACACTGAAGCTTTCTTT. Translation gives CASSEGPRIDTEAFF.

A few counts support this clone. CDR3 sequence reads: CASSGTPLQETQYF. The CDR3 DNA sequence: TGTGCCAGCAGTGGGACGCCTCTCCAAGAGACCCAGTACTTC. The chain links TRBV6-1 to TRBJ2-5; no reliable D call. Germline V gene data show CDR1 as MNHNS and CDR2 as SASEGT. Trimming took off 4 bases at V and 1 base at J, with 10 bases between the two ends. The CDR3 loop spans 14 amino acids.